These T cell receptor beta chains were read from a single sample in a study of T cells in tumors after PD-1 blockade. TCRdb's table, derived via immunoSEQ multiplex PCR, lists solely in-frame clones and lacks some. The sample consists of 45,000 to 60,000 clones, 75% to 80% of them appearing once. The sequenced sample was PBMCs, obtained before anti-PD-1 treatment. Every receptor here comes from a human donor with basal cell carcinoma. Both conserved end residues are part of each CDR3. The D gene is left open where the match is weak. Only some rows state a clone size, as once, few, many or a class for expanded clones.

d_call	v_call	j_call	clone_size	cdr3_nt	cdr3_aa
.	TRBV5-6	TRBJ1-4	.	TGTGCCAGCAGCTTGTCGGGGGCAACTAATGAAAAACTGTTTTTT	CASSLSGATNEKLFF
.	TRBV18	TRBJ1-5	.	TGTGCCAGCTCACCGACGGCTCCTCGAGGAGATCAGCCCCAGCATTTT	CASSPTAPRGDQPQHF
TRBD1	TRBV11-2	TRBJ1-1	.	TGTGCCAGCAGCCCCAGGGGGGGACAGGGGTGGTTCATGAACACTGAAGCTTTCTTT	CASSPRGGQGWFMNTEAFF
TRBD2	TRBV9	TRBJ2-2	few	TGTGCCAGCAGCCCTCAAGCGGGGTCGTACGGGGAGCTGTTTTTT	CASSPQAGSYGELFF
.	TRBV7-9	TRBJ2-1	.	TGTGCCAGCAGCCATGCGGTGGAGCAGTTCTTC	CASSHAVEQFF
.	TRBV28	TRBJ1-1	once	TGTGCCAGCAGCCCCGGGCAGGGGAACACTGAAGCTTTCTTT	CASSPGQGNTEAFF
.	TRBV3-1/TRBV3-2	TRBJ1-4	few	TGTGCCAGCAGCCAAGATACTTCCCCCAAACTGTTTTTT	CASSQDTSPKLFF
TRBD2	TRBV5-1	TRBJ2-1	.	TGCGCCAGCAGCTTGGGACTAGCGGGAGGACACAATGAGCAGTTCTTC	CASSLGLAGGHNEQFF
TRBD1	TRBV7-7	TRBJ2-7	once	TGTGCCAGCAGCCGGGCGACAGGGGGAATCGACGAGCAGTACTTC	CASSRATGGIDEQYF
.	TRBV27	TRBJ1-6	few	TGTGCCAGCAGCCACGACAGTTTCGATTCACCCCTCCACTTT	CASSHDSFDSPLHF
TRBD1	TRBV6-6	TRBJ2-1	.	TGTGCCAGCAGTTACGGGCAGGGGGCCTACAATGAGCAGTTCTTC	CASSYGQGAYNEQFF
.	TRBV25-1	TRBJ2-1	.	TGTGCCAGCAGTGAGGGGCTAGGCGCGCATGAGCAGTTCTTC	CASSEGLGAHEQFF
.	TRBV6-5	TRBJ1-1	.	TGTGCCAGCAGTTACGCCTACAGGAGTGAAGCTTTCTTT	CASSYAYRSEAFF
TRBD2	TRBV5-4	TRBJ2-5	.	TGTGCCAGCAGCCCGACAGCGGGGGGACAAGAGACCCAGTACTTC	CASSPTAGGQETQYF
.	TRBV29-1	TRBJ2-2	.	TGCAGCGTTGTTCCGACAGATTCGAACACCGGGGAGCTGTTTTTT	CSVVPTDSNTGELFF
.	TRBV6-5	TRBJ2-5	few	TGTGCCAGCAGTAAGGGGGACCTGGAGACCCAGTACTTC	CASSKGDLETQYF
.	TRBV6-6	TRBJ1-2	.	TGTGCCAGCAGTCCTCCGGGACATTCCTCCAAAGGCTACACCTTC	CASSPPGHSSKGYTF
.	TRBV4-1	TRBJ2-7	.	TGCGCCAGCAGCCAAGAAGGGGCAGGGACCTACGAGCAGTACTTC	CASSQEGAGTYEQYF
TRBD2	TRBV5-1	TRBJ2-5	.	TGCGCCAGCAGCGAGGGAGGGGAAGAGACCCAGTACTTC	CASSEGGEETQYF
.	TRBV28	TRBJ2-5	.	TGTGCCAGCAGTCCCACGGACAGTATAGGGACCCAGTACTTC	CASSPTDSIGTQYF
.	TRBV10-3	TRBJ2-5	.	TGTGCCATCGGGAAGGGGCAGAGTGCGCAAGAGACCCAGTACTTC	CAIGKGQSAQETQYF
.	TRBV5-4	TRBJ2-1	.	TGTGCCAGCAGCTTGGCCCTTCCCTCCTACAATGAGCAGTTCTTC	CASSLALPSYNEQFF
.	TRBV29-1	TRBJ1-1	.	TGCAGCGGCGACCTGGGGGGGGGAACTGAAGCTTTCTTT	CSGDLGGGTEAFF
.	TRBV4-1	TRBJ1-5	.	TGCGCCAGCAGCCTCAACTCGGACGGGCCTCATCAGCCCCAGCATTTT	CASSLNSDGPHQPQHF
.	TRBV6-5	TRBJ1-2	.	TGTGCCAGCAGTTACGCAGAGGGAGGAAACTATGGCTACACCTTC	CASSYAEGGNYGYTF
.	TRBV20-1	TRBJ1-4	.	TGCAGTGCTAGAGTTGTAGAAAAACTGTTTTTT	CSARVVEKLFF
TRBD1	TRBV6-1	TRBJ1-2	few	TGTGCCAGCAGTGAAGCATACAGGGGTTATAACTATGGCTACACCTTC	CASSEAYRGYNYGYTF
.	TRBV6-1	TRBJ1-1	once	TGTGCCAGCAGTGAAGCAGGGATGAACACTGAAGCTTTCTTT	CASSEAGMNTEAFF
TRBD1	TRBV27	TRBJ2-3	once	TGTGCCAGCAGCCCGGGACAGGTAATAGCTACGCAGTATTTT	CASSPGQVIATQYF
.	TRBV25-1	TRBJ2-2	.	TGTGCCAGCAGTGAATCACAGGGTAGGACCGGGGAGCTGTTTTTT	CASSESQGRTGELFF
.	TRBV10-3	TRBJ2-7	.	TGTGCCATCAGTGACCTAACGGACTCCGCCTACGAGCAGTACTTC	CAISDLTDSAYEQYF
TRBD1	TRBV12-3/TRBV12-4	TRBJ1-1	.	TGTGCCAGTACTACAGGGGGTCGGACTGAAGCTTTCTTT	CASTTGGRTEAFF
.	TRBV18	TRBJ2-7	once	TGTGCCAGCTCACCAATACAGGAGGGAGTCGAGCAGTACTTC	CASSPIQEGVEQYF
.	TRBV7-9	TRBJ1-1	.	TGTGCCAGCAGTACAGGGTTAATCGGGAACACTGAAGCTTTCTTT	CASSTGLIGNTEAFF
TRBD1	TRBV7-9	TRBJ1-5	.	TGTGCCAGCAGCCCAGTGGGGACAGGCAATCAGCCCCAGCATTTT	CASSPVGTGNQPQHF
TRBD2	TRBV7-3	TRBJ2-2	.	TGTGCCAGCAGCTTAGGACTAGCGGCCACCGGGGAGCTGTTTTTT	CASSLGLAATGELFF
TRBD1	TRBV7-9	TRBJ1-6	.	TGTGCCAGCAGCCTTTGGACAGGGGGGGCAGATTCACCCCTCCACTTT	CASSLWTGGADSPLHF
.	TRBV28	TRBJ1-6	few	TGTGCCAGCAGTAGACTAAAAGATTCAGGCGATACTAATTCACCCCTCCACTTT	CASSRLKDSGDTNSPLHF
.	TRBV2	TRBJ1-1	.	TGTGCCAGCCGTTACAGGGTAGGGAACACTGAAGCTTTCTTT	CASRYRVGNTEAFF
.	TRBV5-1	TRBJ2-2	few	TGCGCCAGCAGCAGACAGGTTGGAACCGGGGAGCTGTTTTTT	CASSRQVGTGELFF
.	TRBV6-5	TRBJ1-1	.	TGTGCCAGCAGTTACTCCGGGGCCTCAGAAGCTTTCTTT	CASSYSGASEAFF
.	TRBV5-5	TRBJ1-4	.	TGTGCCAGCAGCTCGGGAGTTACTAATGAAAAACTGTTTTTT	CASSSGVTNEKLFF
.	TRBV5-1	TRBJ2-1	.	TGCGCCAGCAGCTTGGATGTAGCGCGCAATGAGCAGTTCTTC	CASSLDVARNEQFF
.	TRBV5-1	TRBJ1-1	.	TGCGCCAGCAGCTTGGAGAGGAACACTGAAGCTTTCTTT	CASSLERNTEAFF
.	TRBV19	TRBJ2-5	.	TGTGCCAGTAGTACCGGGCCTAGAAAGTACTTC	CASSTGPRKYF
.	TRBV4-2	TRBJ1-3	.	TGTGCCAGCAGCCAAGCAGGGTCAGGGGCCACCATATATTTT	CASSQAGSGATIYF
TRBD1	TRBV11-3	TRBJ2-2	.	TGTGCCAGCAGCGTCGGACAGGGGGCCACCGGGGAGCTGTTTTTT	CASSVGQGATGELFF
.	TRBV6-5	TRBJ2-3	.	TGTGCCAGCAGCCCGGGACGCCTCACAGATACGCAGTATTTT	CASSPGRLTDTQYF
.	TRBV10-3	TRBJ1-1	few	TGTGCCATCAGTGAAGAGGGCGTTATGACTGAAGCTTTCTTT	CAISEEGVMTEAFF
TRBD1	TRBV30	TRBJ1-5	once	TGTGCCTGGAACAGGGGAGGTCAGCCCCAGCATTTT	CAWNRGGQPQHF
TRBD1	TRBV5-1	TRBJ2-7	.	TGCGCCAGCAGCTTGGAAGGACAGGGGGCCTACGAGCAGTACTTC	CASSLEGQGAYEQYF
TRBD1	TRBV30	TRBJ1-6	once	TGTGCCTGGACCTCCGGGACAGGGGTTTCACCCCTCCACTTT	CAWTSGTGVSPLHF